One and the same sample provided the 11 T cell receptor beta chains below, sequenced in a study of identical twins. TCRdb reprocessed the 5' RACE reads with MiXCR, giving one entry per CDR3 protein. The sample lists roughly 250,000 distinct CDR3 sequences, about 7.3% occurring once. These data also formed part of another study, on yellow fever vaccine responses in identical twins.

Sequenced material: memory (CD45RO+) T cells sorted from blood. These receptors all come from a woman between 18 and 29 years old in good health.

This clonotype was found a few times. The chain uses TRBV20-1 and TRBJ2-1; D gene uncertain. This CDR3 has 15 residues. Germline values: CDR1 DFQATT, CDR2 SNEGSKA (reference sequence). The germline V and J ends were trimmed by 0 bases and 4 bases, with 13 bases remaining between them. For the CDR3, the DNA is TGCAGTGCTAGAGATACCCGCTTTGAATACAATGAGCAGTTCTTC. Translated: CSARDTRFEYNEQFF.

This clonotype has ten or more counts. The chain couples TRBV28 to TRBJ2-7, with 8 bases fitting TRBD2. The CDR3 length is 15 residues. Germline-derived CDR1 and CDR2 are MDHEN and SYDVKM. The ends lost 5 bases at V and 0 bases at J; junction bases unmatched: 6. The CDR3 DNA reads TGTGCCAGCAGTCCCCGGCGGGGGGACTCCTACGAGCAGTACTTC. Amino acids: CASSPRRGDSYEQYF.

This clonotype was seen repeatedly, ten times or more. The gene calls are TRBV12-3 or TRBV12-4 and TRBJ2-2; no definite D call. This CDR3 region has 15 residues. Trimming took off 6 bases at V and 4 bases at J, with 15 bases between the two ends. CDR3 loop: CASSLTPVGTGELFF. CDR3 bases: TGTGCCAGCAGCCTTACCCCCGTGGGCACCGGGGAGCTGTTTTTT.

The rearrangement links TRBV28 to TRBJ2-7; D perhaps matches TRBD1 (5 bases). CDR1 and CDR2 from the germline V gene are MDHEN and SYDVKM. This CDR3 contains 14 residues. V lost 6 bases and J 4 bases, leaving 16 bases between the germline ends. The CDR3 is CASSPPQTAYEQYV. The CDR3 DNA reads as TGTGCCAGCAGCCCGCCCCAGACAGCGTACGAGCAGTACGTC.

The genes are TRBV2 and TRBJ2-7; perhaps TRBD2 as D (6 bases). V lost 11 bases and J lost 0, with 17 bases in between. Germline CDR1 is SNHLY and CDR2 is FYNNEI. The CDR3 has 14 residues. DNA of the CDR3: TGTGCCGGTAGCGGATCCGAGAGCTCCTACGAGCAGTACTTC. Protein product: CAGSGSESSYEQYF.

The V gene is TRBV28, the J gene TRBJ1-6, with 7 bases fitting TRBD1. Germline V lookup: CDR1 MDHEN, CDR2 SYDVKM. CDR3 size: 14 residues. J gave up 9 bases and V 6 bases, and 8 bases lay outside the gene matches. The CDR3 here is CASSPRQGSSPLHF. CDR3 DNA sequence: TGTGCCAGCAGCCCCCGACAGGGTAGTTCACCCCTCCACTTT.

The gene calls are TRBV6-5 and TRBJ1-5; 7 bases map to TRBD1. The CDR3 runs 14 residues. Trimming took 6 bases from V and 6 from J; bases not matched to a gene: 8. The germline gives CDR1 MNHEY, CDR2 SVGAGI. CDR3: CASSPYRDSQPQHF. The CDR3 DNA reads TGTGCCAGCAGCCCGTACAGGGACAGTCAGCCCCAGCATTTT.

This clonotype was detected a few times. The CDR3 DNA is TGCAGTGCCTCTCATTGGACCTACCGGTTGGGCGAAAAACTGTTTTTT. The encoded protein is CSASHWTYRLGEKLFF. The chain uses TRBV20-1 and TRBJ1-4; D is undetermined. The CDR3 totals 16 residues. Deletions cut 6 bases from V and 8 bases from J, with 25 bases between. The germline V gene has CDR1 DFQATT and CDR2 SNEGSKA (reference sequence).

This clonotype was recorded many times. The junction differs from germline at one of its ends, possibly a read error. The chain uses TRBV12-3 or TRBV12-4 and TRBJ2-1; 11 bases agree with TRBD2. The length of the CDR3 is 14 residues. The CDR3 coding sequence is TGTGCCAGCAGTGTAGCGGGAGGGAGGGATGAGCAGTTCTTC. Encoded protein: CASSVAGGRDEQFF.

This clonotype was observed many times. The V call is TRBV6-1, the J call TRBJ1-1, with a possible D match to TRBD1 (6 bases). V lost 4 bases to trimming and J lost 1 base, with 10 bases between them. Germline V lookup: CDR1 MNHNS, CDR2 SASEGT. This CDR3 has 14 residues. CDR3 bases: TGTGCCAGCAGTGCCTGGGGACAGAACACTGAAGCTTTCTTT. Its translation is CASSAWGQNTEAFF.

This clonotype was observed a handful of times. The chain links TRBV20-1 to TRBJ2-6, with D possibly matching TRBD1 (5 bases). The CDR3 is 14 residues long. Germline V gene lookup returns CDR1 DFQATT and CDR2 SNEGSKA (reference sequence). Trimming removed 5 bases from V and 4 bases from J, with 12 bases in between. For the CDR3, the DNA is TGCAGTGCTCGGTGGGGCCCCGGGGCCAACGTCCTGACTTTC. Translation: CSARWGPGANVLTF.